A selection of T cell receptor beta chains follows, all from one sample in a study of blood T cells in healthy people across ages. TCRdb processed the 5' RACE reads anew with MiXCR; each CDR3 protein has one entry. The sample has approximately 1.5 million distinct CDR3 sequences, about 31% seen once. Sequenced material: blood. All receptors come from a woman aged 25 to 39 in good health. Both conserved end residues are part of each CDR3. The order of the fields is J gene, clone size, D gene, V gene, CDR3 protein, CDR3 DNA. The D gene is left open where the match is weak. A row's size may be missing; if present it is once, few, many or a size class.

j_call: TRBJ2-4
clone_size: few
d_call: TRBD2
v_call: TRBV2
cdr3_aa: CASSGGLAGGLQNIQYF
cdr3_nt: TGTGCCAGCAGTGGGGGACTAGCGGGAGGGCTCCAAAACATTCAGTACTTC

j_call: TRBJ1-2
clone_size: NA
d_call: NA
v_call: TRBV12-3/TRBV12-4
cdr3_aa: CASSFSGPGNGYTF
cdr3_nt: TGTGCCAGCAGTTTTAGTGGTCCGGGGAATGGCTACACCTTC

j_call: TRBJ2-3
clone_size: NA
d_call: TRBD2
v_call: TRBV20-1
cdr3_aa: CSARASGSADTQYF
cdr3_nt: TGCAGTGCTAGGGCTAGCGGGAGTGCAGATACGCAGTATTTT

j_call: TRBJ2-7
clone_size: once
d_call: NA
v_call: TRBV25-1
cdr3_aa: CASGGTHYNEQYF
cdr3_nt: TGTGCCAGCGGCGGGACTCACTACAATGAGCAGTACTTC

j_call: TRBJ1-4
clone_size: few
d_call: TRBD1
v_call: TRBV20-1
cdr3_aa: CSARPTGRNEKLFF
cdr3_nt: TGCAGTGCTAGACCGACAGGGCGAAATGAAAAACTGTTTTTT

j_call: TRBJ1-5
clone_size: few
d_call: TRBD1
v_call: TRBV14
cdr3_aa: CASSPTGTGFCWPQHF
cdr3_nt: TGTGCCAGCAGCCCTACCGGGACAGGGTTTTGTTGGCCCCAGCATTTT

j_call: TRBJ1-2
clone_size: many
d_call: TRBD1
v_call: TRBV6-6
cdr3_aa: CASSGPGQGIYGYTF
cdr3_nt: TGTGCCAGCAGCGGTCCGGGACAGGGGATCTATGGCTACACCTTC

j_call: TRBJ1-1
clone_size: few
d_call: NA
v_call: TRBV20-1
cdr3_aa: CSASSGTEAFF
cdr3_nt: TGCAGTGCTAGTAGCGGTACTGAAGCTTTCTTT

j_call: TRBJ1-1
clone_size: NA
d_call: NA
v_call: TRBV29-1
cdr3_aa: CSVEVGPNRVTEAFF
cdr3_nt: TGCAGCGTTGAAGTGGGGCCCAACAGGGTTACTGAAGCTTTCTTT

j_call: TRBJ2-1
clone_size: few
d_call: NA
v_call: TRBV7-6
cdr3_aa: CASSSEGTRGEQFF
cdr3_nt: TGTGCCAGCAGCTCGGAGGGAACAAGGGGTGAGCAGTTCTTC

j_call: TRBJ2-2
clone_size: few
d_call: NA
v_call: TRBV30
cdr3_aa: CACSRLNTGELFF
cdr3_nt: TGTGCCTGTTCCCGACTAAACACCGGGGAGCTGTTTTTT

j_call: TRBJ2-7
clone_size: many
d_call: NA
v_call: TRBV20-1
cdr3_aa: CSARPPQVYSYEQYF
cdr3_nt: TGCAGTGCTAGACCTCCGCAGGTTTACTCCTACGAGCAGTACTTC

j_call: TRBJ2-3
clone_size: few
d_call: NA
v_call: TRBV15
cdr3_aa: CATSRDPESTDTQYF
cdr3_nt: TGTGCCACCAGCAGAGATCCAGAGAGCACAGATACGCAGTATTTT

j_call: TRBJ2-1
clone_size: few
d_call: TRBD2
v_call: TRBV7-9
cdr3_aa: CASSHLGLAGGQSSYNEQFF
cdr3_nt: TGTGCCAGCAGCCATCTCGGACTAGCGGGAGGACAGAGCTCCTACAATGAGCAGTTCTTC

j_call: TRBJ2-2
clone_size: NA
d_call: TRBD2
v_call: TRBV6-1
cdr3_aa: CASNAGGDPPGELFF
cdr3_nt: TGTGCCAGCAACGCGGGAGGGGATCCCCCCGGGGAGCTGTTTTTT

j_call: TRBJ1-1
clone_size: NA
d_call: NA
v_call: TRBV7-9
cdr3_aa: CASRQLGGGGVTEAFF
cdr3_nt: TGTGCCAGCAGACAATTAGGAGGAGGGGGAGTAACTGAAGCTTTCTTT

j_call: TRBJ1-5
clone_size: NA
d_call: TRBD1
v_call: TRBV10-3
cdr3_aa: CAISETGVNQPQHF
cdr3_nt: TGTGCCATCAGTGAGACAGGGGTCAATCAGCCCCAGCATTTT

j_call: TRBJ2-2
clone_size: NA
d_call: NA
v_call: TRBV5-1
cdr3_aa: CASSLIYPGANTGELFF
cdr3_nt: TGCGCCAGCAGCCTAATCTATCCGGGAGCGAACACCGGGGAGCTGTTTTTT

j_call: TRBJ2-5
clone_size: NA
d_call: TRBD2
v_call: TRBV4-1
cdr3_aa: CASSQGGLAGTETQYF
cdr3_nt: TGCGCCAGCAGCCAAGGCGGACTAGCGGGGACAGAGACCCAGTACTTC

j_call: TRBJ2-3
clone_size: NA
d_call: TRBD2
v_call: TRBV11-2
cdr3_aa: CASSLVMRGGKTDTQYF
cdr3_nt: TGTGCCAGCAGCTTAGTAATGCGGGGGGGCAAAACAGATACGCAGTATTTT

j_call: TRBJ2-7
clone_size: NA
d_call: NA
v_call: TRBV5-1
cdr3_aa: CASQPPRSYEQYF
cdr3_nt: TGCGCCAGCCAACCTCCAAGGTCCTACGAGCAGTACTTC

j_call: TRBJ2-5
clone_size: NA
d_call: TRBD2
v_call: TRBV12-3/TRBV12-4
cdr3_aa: CASSFRAGGSGEQYF
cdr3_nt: TGTGCCAGCAGTTTTAGGGCCGGGGGGAGTGGGGAGCAGTACTTC

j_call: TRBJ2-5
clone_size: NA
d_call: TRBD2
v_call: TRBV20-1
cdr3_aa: CSALSSGIPGPYQEAQYF
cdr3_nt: TGCAGTGCTTTGTCCAGCGGGATCCCAGGACCGTACCAAGAGGCCCAGTACTTC

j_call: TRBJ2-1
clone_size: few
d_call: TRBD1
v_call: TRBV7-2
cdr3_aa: CASSTPDRGRYNEQFF
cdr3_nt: TGTGCCAGCAGCACCCCGGACAGGGGGCGATACAATGAGCAGTTCTTC

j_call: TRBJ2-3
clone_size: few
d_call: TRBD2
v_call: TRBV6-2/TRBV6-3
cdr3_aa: CASSYSRSGGAINTQYF
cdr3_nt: TGTGCCAGCAGTTACTCGCGTAGCGGGGGGGCCATCAATACGCAGTATTTT

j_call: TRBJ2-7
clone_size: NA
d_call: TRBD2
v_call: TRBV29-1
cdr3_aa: CSVEEAGRGLSEQYF
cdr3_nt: TGCAGCGTTGAAGAAGCGGGGAGGGGCCTTAGCGAGCAGTACTTC

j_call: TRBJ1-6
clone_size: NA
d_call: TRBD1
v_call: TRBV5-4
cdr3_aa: CASSSWDRGPNSPLHF
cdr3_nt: TGTGCCAGCAGCTCATGGGACAGGGGGCCTAATTCACCCCTCCACTTT

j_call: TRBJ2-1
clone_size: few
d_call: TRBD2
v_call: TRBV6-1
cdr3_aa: CASSFQTSGLYNEQFF
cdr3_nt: TGTGCCAGCAGTTTCCAGACTAGCGGTTTATACAATGAGCAGTTCTTC

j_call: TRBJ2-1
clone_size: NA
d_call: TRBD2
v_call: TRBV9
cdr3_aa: CASSCSTSEDEQFF
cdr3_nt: TGTGCCAGCAGCTGTTCGACTAGCGAGGATGAGCAGTTCTTC

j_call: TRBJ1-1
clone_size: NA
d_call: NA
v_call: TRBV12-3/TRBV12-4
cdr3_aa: CASSFRARNSPEAFF
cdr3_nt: TGTGCCAGCAGTTTTCGGGCCCGGAACAGCCCTGAAGCTTTCTTT

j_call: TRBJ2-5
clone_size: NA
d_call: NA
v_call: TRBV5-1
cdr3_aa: CASSSGPVDGGTQYF
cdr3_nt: TGCGCCAGCAGCTCGGGACCTGTTGACGGAGGGACCCAGTACTTC

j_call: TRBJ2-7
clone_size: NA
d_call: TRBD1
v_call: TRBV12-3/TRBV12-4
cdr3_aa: CASTGRDRAPLAYNEQYF
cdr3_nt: TGTGCCAGCACCGGCCGGGACAGGGCGCCCCTTGCCTACAATGAGCAGTACTTC

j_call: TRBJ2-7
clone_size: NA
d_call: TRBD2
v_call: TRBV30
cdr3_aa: CAWTGGGDYEQYF
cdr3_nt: TGTGCCTGGACGGGCGGGGGGGACTACGAGCAGTACTTC

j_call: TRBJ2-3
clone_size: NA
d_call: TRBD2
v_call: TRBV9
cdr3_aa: CACSEPGLLTDTQYF
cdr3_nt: TGTGCCTGCAGCGAACCGGGACTACTCACAGATACGCAGTATTTT

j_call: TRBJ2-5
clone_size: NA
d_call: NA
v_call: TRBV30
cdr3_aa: CAWSIREETQYF
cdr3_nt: TGTGCCTGGAGTATCAGGGAAGAGACCCAGTACTTC

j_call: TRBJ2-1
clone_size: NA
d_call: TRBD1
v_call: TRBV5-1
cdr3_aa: CASSLLPTGNEQFF
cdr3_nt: TGCGCCAGCAGCTTGCTCCCGACAGGGAATGAGCAGTTCTTC

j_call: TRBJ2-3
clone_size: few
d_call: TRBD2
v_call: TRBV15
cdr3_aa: CATSRDFAGVGDTQYF
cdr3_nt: TGTGCCACCAGCAGAGATTTTGCGGGGGTGGGAGATACGCAGTATTTT

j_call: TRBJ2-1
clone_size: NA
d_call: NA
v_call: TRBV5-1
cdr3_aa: CASRMILASYNEQFF
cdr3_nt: TGCGCCAGCAGGATGATTCTAGCGTCCTACAATGAGCAGTTCTTC

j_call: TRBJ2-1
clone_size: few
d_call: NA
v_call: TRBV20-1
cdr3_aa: CSARGGRGAAYNEQFF
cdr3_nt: TGCAGTGCTAGAGGGGGGAGGGGGGCCGCCTACAATGAGCAGTTCTTC

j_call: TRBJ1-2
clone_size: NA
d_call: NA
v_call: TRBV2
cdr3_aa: CASSEWKGQKDGYTF
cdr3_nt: TGTGCCAGCAGTGAATGGAAGGGGCAAAAAGATGGCTACACCTTC

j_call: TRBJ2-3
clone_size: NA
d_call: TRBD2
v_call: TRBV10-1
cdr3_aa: CASRSGERDTDTQYF
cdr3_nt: TGCGCCAGCAGGTCTGGAGAGCGGGACACAGATACGCAGTATTTT

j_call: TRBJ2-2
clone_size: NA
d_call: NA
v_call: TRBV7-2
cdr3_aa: CAGSPILNTGELFF
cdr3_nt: TGTGCCGGCTCTCCCATTTTGAACACCGGGGAGCTGTTTTTT

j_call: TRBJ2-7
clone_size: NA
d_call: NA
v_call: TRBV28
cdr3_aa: CASRSKTFSYEQYF
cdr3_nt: TGTGCCAGCAGGTCCAAGACATTCTCCTACGAGCAGTACTTC

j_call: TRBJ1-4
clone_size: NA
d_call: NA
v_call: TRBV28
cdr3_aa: CASSLYTGSATNEKLFF
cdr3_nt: TGTGCCAGCAGTTTATACACAGGGAGCGCAACTAATGAAAAACTGTTTTTT

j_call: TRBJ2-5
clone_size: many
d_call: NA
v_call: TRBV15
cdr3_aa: CATSRDDWETQYF
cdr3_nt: TGTGCCACCAGCAGAGATGATTGGGAGACCCAGTACTTC

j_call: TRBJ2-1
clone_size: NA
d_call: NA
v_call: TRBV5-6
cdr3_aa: CASSWLGSSYNEQFF
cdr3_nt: TGTGCCAGCAGCTGGCTGGGGAGCTCCTACAATGAGCAGTTCTTC